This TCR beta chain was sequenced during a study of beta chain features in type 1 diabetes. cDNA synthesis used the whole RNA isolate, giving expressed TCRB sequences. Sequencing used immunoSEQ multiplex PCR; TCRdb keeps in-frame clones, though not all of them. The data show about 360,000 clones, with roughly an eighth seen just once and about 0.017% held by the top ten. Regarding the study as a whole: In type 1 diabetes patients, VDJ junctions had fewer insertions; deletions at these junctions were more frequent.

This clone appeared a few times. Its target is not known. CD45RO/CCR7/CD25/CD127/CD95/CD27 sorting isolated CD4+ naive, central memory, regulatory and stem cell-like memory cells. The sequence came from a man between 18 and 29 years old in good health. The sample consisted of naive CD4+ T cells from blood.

The CDR3 is CATSPPGRDSGANVLTF. The DNA of the CDR3 is TGTGCCACCAGCCCTCCTGGCAGGGACTCTGGGGCCAACGTCCTGACTTTC. V usage is TRBV15 and J usage is TRBJ2-6; tentatively, D is TRBD1 (5 bases). V was pared by 5 bases and J by 0 bases, with 14 bases between. This CDR3 is 17 amino acids long. The germline V gene has CDR1 LNHNV and CDR2 YYDKDF (reference sequence).